The 20 T cell receptor beta chains given below trace back to one sample, sequenced in a study of molecular identifiers for immune sequencing clone quantification. In TCRdb, the PCR reads were re-called with MiXCR into one record per CDR3 protein. The sample records 65,000 to 70,000 distinct CDR3 sequences, around 18% being singletons. The source material was naive CD8+ T cells from blood, with Jurkat cell RNA spiked in. Subset defined: FACS-sorted CD8+CD4-CCR7+CD45RA+ naive T cells. The receptors originated from a human donor in good health. Some libraries in this study had Jurkat cell RNA spiked in.

The chain uses TRBV6-1 and TRBJ2-1; 7 nucleotides line up with TRBD1. Trimming took 7 bases from V and 4 from J; bases not matched to a gene: 10. Germline assignment: CDR1 MNHNS and CDR2 SASEGT. The CDR3 is made up of 15 amino acids. The CDR3 nucleotides read TGTGCCAGCAATCTAGACAGGGTGGGATACAATGAGCAGTTCTTC. It codes for CASNLDRVGYNEQFF.

In this sample, this clonotype turned up a few times. The chain employs TRBV7-3 and TRBJ2-3, with 10 positions matching TRBD2. The V gene end was trimmed by 4 bases and the J gene end by 6 bases; junction bases not matched to a gene: 4. The germline V gene has CDR1 SGHTA and CDR2 FQGTGA. The CDR3 is 14 residues long. The CDR3 DNA follows: TGTGCCAGCAGCTCAAGGACTAGCGGCGATACGCAGTATTTT. Its protein product is CASSSRTSGDTQYF.

This clonotype was seen repeatedly, ten times or more. The rearrangement joins TRBV7-8 to TRBJ2-5; D is unresolved. There are 11 residues in the CDR3. Trimming cost V 6 bases and J 14 bases, with 16 bases left between them. Germline values: CDR1 SGHVS, CDR2 FQNEAQ. CDR3 amino acids: CASRPAHHDYF. CDR3 nucleotide sequence: TGTGCCAGCAGACCGGCCCACCATGATTACTTC. Supplemented by reference TRBV7-8 and TRBJ2-5, the full variable domain reads GAGVSQSPRYKVAKRGQDVALRCDPISGHVSLFWYQQALGQGPEFLTYFQNEAQLDKSGLPSDRFFAERPEGSVSTLKIQRTQQEDSAVYLCASRPAHHDYFGPGTRLLVL.

The chain couples TRBV5-4 to TRBJ2-7, with 7 bases fitting TRBD2. Looked up from germline, CDR1 is SGHNT and CDR2 is YYREEE (reference sequence). Trimming took 0 bases from V and 1 from J; bases not matched to a gene: 4. CDR3 length equals 15 residues. CDR3 loop: CASSLALAASYEQYF. The CDR3 region has the DNA TGTGCCAGCAGCTTGGCTCTAGCGGCGTCCTACGAGCAGTACTTC. Combining the CDR3 with reference TRBV5-4 and TRBJ2-7 gives the whole variable domain ETGVTQSPTHLIKTRGQQVTLRCSSQSGHNTVSWYQQALGQGPQFIFQYYREEENGRGNFPPRFSGLQFPNYSSELNVNALELDDSALYLCASSLALAASYEQYFGPGTRLTVT.

Many counts were recorded for this clonotype. This chain uses TRBV7-6 with TRBJ1-5, with D maybe TRBD1 (6 bases). In germline, CDR1 is SGHVS, CDR2 FNYEAQ. This CDR3 contains 16 residues. V lost 2 bases and J lost 5, with 16 bases in between. Here the CDR3 DNA reads TGTGCCAGCAGCTTAAGGGTAGGGGGATTTGATCAGCCCCAGCATTTT. This sequence encodes CASSLRVGGFDQPQHF.

This clonotype was seen ten or more times. The chain joins TRBV6-5 to TRBJ2-1, with D hard to call. The germline CDR1 and CDR2 sequences are MNHEY and SVGAGI. CDR3 length equals 15 residues. Trimming cost V 6 bases and J 5 bases, with 17 bases left between them. The CDR3 protein is CASSPGGPADNEQFF. CDR3 DNA: TGTGCCAGCAGCCCCGGTGGGCCCGCGGACAATGAGCAGTTCTTC.

Notes on this clonotype: Since a much larger clone is just one base distant, this may be a read error. The chain recombines TRBV5-3 with TRBJ2-3, with 7 bases matching TRBD2. TRBV5-3 is an ORF for which the function is uncertain. CDR3 length equals 18 residues. The CDR3 nucleotides read TGTGCCAGCAGCTACCCCTCCGCCTGGGCGGGAGTGCCAGATACGCAGTATTTT. Its translation: CASSYPSAWAGVPDTQYF.

This clonotype was recorded a few times. The V call is TRBV19, the J call TRBJ2-1, with TRBD2 matching 11 bases. Germline CDR1 and CDR2: LNHDA and SQIVND (reference sequence). Trimming took 10 bases from V and 5 from J; bases not matched to a gene: 7. The CDR3 loop spans 14 amino acids. The CDR3, as DNA: TGTGCCACCCTCCTAGCGGGAGGCCACAATGAGCAGTTCTTC. This translates into CATLLAGGHNEQFF.

This clonotype was detected many times. The chain joins TRBV7-9 to TRBJ2-3; D is unresolved. This CDR3 contains 17 residues. Trimming shortened V by 5 bases and J by 1 base, and 19 bases separated the two germline ends. CDR1 and CDR2 from the germline V gene are SEHNR and FQNEAQ (reference sequence). The DNA of the CDR3 is TGTGCCAGCAGCGACTCCTATTCTAGGCTGGGCACAGATACGCAGTATTTT. It encodes CASSDSYSRLGTDTQYF.

This clonotype showed up many times. The chain recombines TRBV5-6 with TRBJ2-2; perhaps TRBD1 as D (6 bases). The V end was cut by 2 bases, the J end by 4 bases, with 12 bases between. The CDR3 has 15 amino acids. Per the germline V gene, CDR1 is SGHDT and CDR2 is YYEEEE. The CDR3 DNA follows: TGTGCCAGCAGCTTCCCGACACAGGGCACCGGGGAGCTGTTTTTT. Protein: CASSFPTQGTGELFF.

As concerns this clonotype: This may be a read error, as it is one base from a much larger clone. The J gene is TRBJ2-7, the V gene TRBV28; the D gene is possibly TRBD2 (6 bases). Looked up from germline, CDR1 is MDHEN and CDR2 is SYDVKM. The CDR3 has 13 amino acids. CDR3 bases: TGTGCCAGCAGTTTACGGACTAATGGCGAGCAGTGCTTC. Translated, it gives CASSLRTNGEQCF.

Details on this clonotype: Possible read error: a much larger clone is one base away. This chain joins TRBV27 and TRBJ2-2; TRBD2 matches at 8 bases. The CDR3 loop spans 15 amino acids. The germline V gene encodes CDR1 MNHEY and CDR2 SMNVEV (reference sequence). The CDR3 coding sequence is TGTGCCAGCAGTCGACTAGCGAAGAACGCCGGGGAGCTGTTTTTT. This codes for CASSRLAKNAGELFF.

In this sample, this clonotype turned up once. This sequence may be a read error, since a much larger clone differs from it by one base. V and J are TRBV7-8 and TRBJ1-6; D not certain. The CDR3 contains 15 residues. Germline loops: CDR1 SGHVS, CDR2 FQNEAQ. The V end was cut by 4 bases, the J end by 7 bases, with 14 bases between. The CDR3: CASSSVMGSNSPLHF. The CDR3 bases are TGTGCCAGCAGCTCCGTGATGGGGTCCAATTCACCCCTCCACTTT.

This clonotype was seen more than once but under ten times. Since a much larger clone is just one base distant, this may be a read error. The rearrangement links TRBV6-5 to TRBJ1-1; D gene uncertain. V gave up 4 bases and J gave up 6 bases, with 18 bases separating them. The length of the CDR3 is 15 residues. The germline V gene has CDR1 MNHEY and CDR2 SVGAGI. Written as DNA, the CDR3 is TGTGCCAGCAGTTCCTCGTATGGTCGGGCAGCTGAAGCTTTCTTT. It codes for CASSSSYGRAAEAFF.

A note on this clonotype: This clone may be a read error of a much larger clone one base away. This chain links TRBV7-9 with TRBJ1-1; tentatively, D is TRBD1 (6 bases). The CDR3 spans 17 residues. Germline V gene sequence: CDR1 SEHNR, CDR2 FQNEAQ (reference sequence). CDR3 in DNA: TGTGCCAACAGCTTAGCCGGATACAGGGTTCATGGCACTGAAGCTTTCTTT. Its protein is CANSLAGYRVHGTEAFF.

Comments on this clonotype: This clone may be a read error of a much larger clone one base away. The chain recombines TRBV7-8 with TRBJ1-4; tentative D call: TRBD1 (5 bases). Germline CDR1 and CDR2: SGHVS and FQNEAQ. CDR3 length equals 18 residues. CDR3: CASSLTRQLAGLDEKLFF. CDR3 coding DNA: TGCGCCAGCAGCTTAACGAGGCAGTTGGCAGGGTTGGATGAAAAACTGTTTTTT.

In this sample, this clonotype turned up many times. This chain uses TRBV7-2 with TRBJ2-1; perhaps TRBD1 as D (5 bases). The CDR3 extends over 15 amino acids. Germline assignment: CDR1 SGHTA and CDR2 FQGNSA. Trimming removed 1 base from V and 5 bases from J, with 12 bases in between. The CDR3, as DNA: TGTGCCAGCAGCTTAGTCTGGGGCTTTAACAATGAGCAGTTCTTC. Translating it yields CASSLVWGFNNEQFF.

As concerns this clonotype: Being one base from a much bigger clone, this may be a read error. The gene calls are TRBV3-1 and TRBJ2-1, with 14 positions matching TRBD2. This CDR3 contains 18 residues. Losses at the gene ends were 11 bases for V and 7 bases for J; bases not matched to a gene: 19. Germline-derived CDR1 and CDR2 are LGHDT and YNNKEL (reference sequence). CDR3 residues: CAGTSGTSGSNPLNEQFF. DNA of the CDR3: TGTGCCGGCACCTCTGGGACTAGCGGGAGTAATCCGTTAAATGAGCAGTTCTTC.

The genes are TRBV20-1 and TRBJ2-3, with TRBD1 identical over 7 bases. V was pared by 2 bases and J by 0 bases, with 8 bases of the junction left unmatched. Per the germline V gene, CDR1 is DFQATT and CDR2 is SNEGSKA (reference sequence). This CDR3 is 16 amino acids long. The CDR3 spells CSARSRRGPSTDTQYF. CDR3 DNA: TGCAGTGCTAGATCCCGTAGGGGGCCTAGCACAGATACGCAGTATTTT.

The chain uses TRBV12-3 or TRBV12-4 and TRBJ2-7; TRBD2 might be the D (7 bases). The V gene lost 3 bases and the J gene lost 6 bases, with 12 bases spanning the gap. The CDR3 spans 13 residues. The CDR3 region is CASSLRGPVEQYF. Here the CDR3 DNA reads TGTGCCAGCAGTTTGCGGGGGCCTGTCGAGCAGTACTTC.